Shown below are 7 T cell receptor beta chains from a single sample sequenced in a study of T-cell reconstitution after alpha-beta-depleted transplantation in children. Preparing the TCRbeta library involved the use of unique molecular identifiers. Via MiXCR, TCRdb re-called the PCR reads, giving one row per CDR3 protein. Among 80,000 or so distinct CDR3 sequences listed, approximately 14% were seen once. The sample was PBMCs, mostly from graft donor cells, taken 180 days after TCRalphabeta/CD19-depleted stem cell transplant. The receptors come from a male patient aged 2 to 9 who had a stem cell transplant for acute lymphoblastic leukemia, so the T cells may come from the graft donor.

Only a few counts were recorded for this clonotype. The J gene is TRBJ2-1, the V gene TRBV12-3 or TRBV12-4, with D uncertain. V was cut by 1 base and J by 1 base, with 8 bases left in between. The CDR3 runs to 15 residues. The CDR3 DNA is TGTGCCAGCAGTTTAGGCCTCCTATCCTACAATGAGCAGTTCTTC. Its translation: CASSLGLLSYNEQFF.

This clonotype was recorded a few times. CDR3 sequence (DNA): TGCAGTGCTATTATTCTTAGGGACAGGGGTAACGAGCAGTACTTC. Translated: CSAIILRDRGNEQYF. The genes are TRBV20-1 and TRBJ2-7; TRBD1 agrees at 10 bases. The CDR3 totals 15 residues. Germline lookup yields CDR1 DFQATT and CDR2 SNEGSKA (reference sequence). V was pared by 4 bases and J by 5 bases, with 11 bases of the junction left unmatched.

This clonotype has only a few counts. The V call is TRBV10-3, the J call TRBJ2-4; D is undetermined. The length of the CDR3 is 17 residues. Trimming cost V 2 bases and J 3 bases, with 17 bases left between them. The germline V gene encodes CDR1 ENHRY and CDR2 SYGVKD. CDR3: CAISEKVAALGKNIQYF. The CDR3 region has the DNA TGTGCCATCAGTGAGAAGGTAGCTGCCCTAGGCAAAAACATTCAGTACTTC.

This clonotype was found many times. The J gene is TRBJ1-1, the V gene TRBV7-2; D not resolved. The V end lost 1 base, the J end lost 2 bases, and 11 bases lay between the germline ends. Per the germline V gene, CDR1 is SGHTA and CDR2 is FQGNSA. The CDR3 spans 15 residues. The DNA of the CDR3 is TGTGCCAGCAGCTTAGGTACACGGATAAACACTGAAGCTTTCTTT. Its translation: CASSLGTRINTEAFF.

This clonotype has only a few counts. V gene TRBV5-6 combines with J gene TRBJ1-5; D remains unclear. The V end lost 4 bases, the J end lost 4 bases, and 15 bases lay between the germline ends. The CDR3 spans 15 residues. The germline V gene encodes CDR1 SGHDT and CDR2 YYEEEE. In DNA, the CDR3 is TGTGCCAGCAGCCCCGGAGGGCCCCAAAATCAGCCCCAGCATTTT. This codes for CASSPGGPQNQPQHF.

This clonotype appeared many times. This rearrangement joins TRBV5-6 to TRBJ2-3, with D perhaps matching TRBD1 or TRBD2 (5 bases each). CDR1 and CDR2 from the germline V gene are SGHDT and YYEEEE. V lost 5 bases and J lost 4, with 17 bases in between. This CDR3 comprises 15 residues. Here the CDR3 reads CASRDSGRGADTQYF. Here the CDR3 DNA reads TGTGCCAGCAGAGATTCAGGGAGAGGGGCAGATACGCAGTATTTT.

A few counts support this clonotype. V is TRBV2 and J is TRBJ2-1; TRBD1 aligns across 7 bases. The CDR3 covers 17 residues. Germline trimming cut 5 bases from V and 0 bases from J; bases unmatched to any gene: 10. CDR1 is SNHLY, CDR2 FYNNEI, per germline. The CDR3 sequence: CASSTKRQGDSYNEQFF. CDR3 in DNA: TGTGCCAGCAGTACCAAAAGACAGGGCGACTCCTACAATGAGCAGTTCTTC.